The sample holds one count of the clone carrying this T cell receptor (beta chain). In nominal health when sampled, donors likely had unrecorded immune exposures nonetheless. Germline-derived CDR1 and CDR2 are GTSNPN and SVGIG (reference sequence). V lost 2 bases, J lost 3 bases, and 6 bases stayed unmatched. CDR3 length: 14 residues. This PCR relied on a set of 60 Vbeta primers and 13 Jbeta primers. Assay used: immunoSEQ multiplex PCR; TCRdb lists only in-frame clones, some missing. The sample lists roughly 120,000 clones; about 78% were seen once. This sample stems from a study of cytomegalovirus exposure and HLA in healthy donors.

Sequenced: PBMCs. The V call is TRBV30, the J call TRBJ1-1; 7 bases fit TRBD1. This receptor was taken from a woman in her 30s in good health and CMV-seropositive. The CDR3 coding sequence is TGTGCCTGGAGTTGGAGGGGGCCTGACACTGAAGCTTTCTTT. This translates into CAWSWRGPDTEAFF.